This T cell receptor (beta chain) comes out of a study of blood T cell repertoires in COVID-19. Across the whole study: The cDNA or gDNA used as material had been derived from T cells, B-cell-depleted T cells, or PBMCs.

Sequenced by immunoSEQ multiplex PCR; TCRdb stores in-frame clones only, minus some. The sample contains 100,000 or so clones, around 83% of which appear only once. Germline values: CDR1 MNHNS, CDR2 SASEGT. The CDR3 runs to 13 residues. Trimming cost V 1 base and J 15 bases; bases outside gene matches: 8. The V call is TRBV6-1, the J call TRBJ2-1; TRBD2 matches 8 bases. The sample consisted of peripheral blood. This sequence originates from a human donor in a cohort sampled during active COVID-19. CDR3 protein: CASSEVPGGQGFF. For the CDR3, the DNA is TGTGCCAGCAGTGAAGTACCGGGGGGGCAGGGGTTCTTC.